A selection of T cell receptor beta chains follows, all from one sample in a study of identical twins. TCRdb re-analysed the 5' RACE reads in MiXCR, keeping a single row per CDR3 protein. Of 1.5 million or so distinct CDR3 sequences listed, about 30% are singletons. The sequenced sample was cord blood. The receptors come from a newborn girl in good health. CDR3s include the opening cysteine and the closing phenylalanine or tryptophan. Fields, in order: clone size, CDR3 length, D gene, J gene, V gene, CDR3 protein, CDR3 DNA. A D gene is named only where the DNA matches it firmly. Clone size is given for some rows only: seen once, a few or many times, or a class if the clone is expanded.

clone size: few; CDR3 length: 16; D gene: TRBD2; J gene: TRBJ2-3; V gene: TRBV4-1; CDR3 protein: CASSPSGRVHTDTQYF; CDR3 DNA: TGCGCCAGCAGCCCGAGCGGGAGGGTACACACAGATACGCAGTATTTT
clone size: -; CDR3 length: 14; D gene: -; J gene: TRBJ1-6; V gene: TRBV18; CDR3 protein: CASSPVLGNSPLHF; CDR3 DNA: TGTGCCAGCTCACCGGTGCTCGGCAATTCACCCCTCCACTTT
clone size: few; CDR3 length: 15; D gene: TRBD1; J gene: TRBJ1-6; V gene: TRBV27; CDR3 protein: CASSFATGTNSPLHF; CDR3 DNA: TGTGCCAGCAGTTTTGCGACAGGGACTAATTCACCCCTCCACTTT
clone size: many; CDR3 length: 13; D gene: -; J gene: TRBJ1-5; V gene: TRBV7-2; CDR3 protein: CASSSRQNQPQHF; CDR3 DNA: TGTGCCAGCAGCTCGCGACAGAATCAGCCCCAGCATTTT
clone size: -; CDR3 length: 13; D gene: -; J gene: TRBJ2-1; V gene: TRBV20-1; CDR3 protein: CSATGVPFYEQFF; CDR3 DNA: TGCAGTGCTACGGGAGTGCCCTTCTACGAGCAGTTCTTC
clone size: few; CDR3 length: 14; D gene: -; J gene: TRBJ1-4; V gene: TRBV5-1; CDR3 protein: CASSLERNNEKLFF; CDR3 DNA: TGCGCCAGCAGCTTGGAGCGGAATAATGAAAAACTGTTTTTT
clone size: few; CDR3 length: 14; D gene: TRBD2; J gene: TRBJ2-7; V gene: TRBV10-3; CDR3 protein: CAIGGLAGHCEQYF; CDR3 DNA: TGTGCCATCGGCGGACTAGCGGGGCACTGCGAGCAGTACTTC
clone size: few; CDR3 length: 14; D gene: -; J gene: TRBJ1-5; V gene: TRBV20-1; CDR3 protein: CSARPQGRDQPQHF; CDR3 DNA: TGCAGTGCTAGACCTCAGGGTAGGGATCAGCCCCAGCATTTT
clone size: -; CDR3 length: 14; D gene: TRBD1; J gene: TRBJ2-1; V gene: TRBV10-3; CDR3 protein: CAISEGTGGHEQFF; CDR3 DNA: TGTGCCATCAGTGAGGGGACAGGGGGCCATGAGCAGTTCTTC
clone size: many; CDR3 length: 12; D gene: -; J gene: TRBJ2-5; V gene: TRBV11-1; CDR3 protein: CASSFSVGTQYF; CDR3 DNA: TGTGCCAGCAGCTTTTCAGTTGGGACCCAGTACTTC
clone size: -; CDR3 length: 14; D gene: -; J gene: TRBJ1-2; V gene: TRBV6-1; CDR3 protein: CASKQFAPNYGYTF; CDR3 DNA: TGTGCCAGCAAACAGTTCGCTCCTAACTATGGCTACACCTTC
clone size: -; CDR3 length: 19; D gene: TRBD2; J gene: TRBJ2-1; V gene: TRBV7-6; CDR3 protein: CASSLDLRYQGTSRNEQFF; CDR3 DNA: TGTGCCAGCAGCTTGGACCTCCGATATCAGGGGACTAGCAGAAATGAGCAGTTCTTC
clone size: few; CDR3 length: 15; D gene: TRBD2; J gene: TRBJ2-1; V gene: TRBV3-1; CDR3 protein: CASSQDGTSGNEQFF; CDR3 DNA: TGTGCCAGCAGCCAAGATGGGACTAGCGGGAATGAGCAGTTCTTC
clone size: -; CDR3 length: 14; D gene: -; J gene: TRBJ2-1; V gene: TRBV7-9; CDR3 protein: CASLPGSSYNEQFF; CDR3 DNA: TGTGCCAGCTTACCGGGGAGCTCCTACAATGAGCAGTTCTTC
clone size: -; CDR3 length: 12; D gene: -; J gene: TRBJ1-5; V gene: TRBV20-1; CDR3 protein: CSARDQTLPQHF; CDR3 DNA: TGCAGTGCTAGAGATCAGACTCTCCCCCAGCATTTT
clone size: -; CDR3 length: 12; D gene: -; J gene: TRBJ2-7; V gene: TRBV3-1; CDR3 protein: CASSQVADEQYF; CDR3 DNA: TGTGCCAGCAGCCAAGTTGCGGACGAGCAGTACTTC
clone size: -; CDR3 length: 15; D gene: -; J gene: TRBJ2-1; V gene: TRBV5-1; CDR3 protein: CASSRASSPLDEQFF; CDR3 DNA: TGCGCCAGCAGCCGGGCTAGCTCACCTCTTGATGAGCAGTTCTTC